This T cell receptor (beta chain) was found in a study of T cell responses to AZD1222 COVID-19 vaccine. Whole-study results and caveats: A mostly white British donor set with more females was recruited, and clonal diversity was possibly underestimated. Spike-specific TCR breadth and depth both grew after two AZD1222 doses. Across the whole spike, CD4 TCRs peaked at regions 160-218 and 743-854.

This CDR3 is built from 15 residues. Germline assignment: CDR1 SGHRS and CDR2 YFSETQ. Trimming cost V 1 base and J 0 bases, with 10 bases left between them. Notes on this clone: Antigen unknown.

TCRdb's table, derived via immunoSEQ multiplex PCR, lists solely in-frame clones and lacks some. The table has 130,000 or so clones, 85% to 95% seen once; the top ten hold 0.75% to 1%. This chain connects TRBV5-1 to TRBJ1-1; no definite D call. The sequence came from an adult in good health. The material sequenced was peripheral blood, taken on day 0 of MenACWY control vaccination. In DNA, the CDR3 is TGCGCCAGCAGCTTGAGTTCGCCCCTGAACACTGAAGCTTTCTTT. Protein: CASSLSSPLNTEAFF.